This T cell receptor beta chain was sequenced for a study of blood T cell repertoires in COVID-19. Background on the study: Some COVID-19 samples were acute and others convalescent; all came from the United States, Italy and Spain.

This CDR3 is built from 17 residues. The germline gives CDR1 MDHEN, CDR2 SYDVKM. V was pared by 7 bases and J by 5 bases, with 15 bases of the junction left unmatched. As processed by the authors: Estimation of nucleated cell counts was performed using reference gene primer amplification. The table came from immunoSEQ multiplex PCR; TCRdb's copy has only in-frame clones and leaves some out. The D gene and trimming were derived from the DNA, and the V and J assignments and clone size from that table. The sample has about 190,000 clones, approximately 86% seen once; the top ten hold about 2%. The sequence came from a man aged 70 or older with active or convalescent COVID-19. The specimen sequenced was peripheral blood. The gene calls are TRBV28 and TRBJ2-1; 9 nucleotides match TRBD1. CDR3 nucleotides: TGTGCCAGCATCCGTGGGGCCGACAGGGGGAGAGACAATGAGCAGTTCTTC. This translates into CASIRGADRGRDNEQFF.